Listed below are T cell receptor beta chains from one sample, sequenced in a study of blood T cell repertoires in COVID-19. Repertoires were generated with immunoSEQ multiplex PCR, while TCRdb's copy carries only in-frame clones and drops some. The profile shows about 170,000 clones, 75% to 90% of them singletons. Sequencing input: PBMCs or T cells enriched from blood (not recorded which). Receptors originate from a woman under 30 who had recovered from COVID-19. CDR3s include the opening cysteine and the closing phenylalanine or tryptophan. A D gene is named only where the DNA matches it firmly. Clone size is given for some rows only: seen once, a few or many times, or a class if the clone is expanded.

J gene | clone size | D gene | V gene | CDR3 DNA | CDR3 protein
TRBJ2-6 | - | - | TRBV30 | TGTGCCTGGACCGCTCGGGTTTCTGGGGCCAACGTCCTGACTTTC | CAWTARVSGANVLTF
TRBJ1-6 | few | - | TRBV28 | TGTGCCAGCAGGCCGACCTCGGGAAATAATTCACCCCTCCACTTT | CASRPTSGNNSPLHF
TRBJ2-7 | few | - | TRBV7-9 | TGTGCCAGCAGCTCCCCGCCCTCAGGGGACAACTTCTACGAGCAGTACTTC | CASSSPPSGDNFYEQYF
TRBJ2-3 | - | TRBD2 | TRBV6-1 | TGTGCCAGCAGTGAAGCCCCGGGAGGCCGAACGGCTAGCACAGATACGCAGTATTTT | CASSEAPGGRTASTDTQYF
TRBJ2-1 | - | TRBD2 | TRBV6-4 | TGTGCCAGCAGTGACGGACTAGCGGGAGGAGACAATGAGCAGTTCTTC | CASSDGLAGGDNEQFF
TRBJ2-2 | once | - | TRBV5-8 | TGTGCCAGCAGCTTGGTTGGGGCCCCACCCGGGGAGCTGTTTTTT | CASSLVGAPPGELFF
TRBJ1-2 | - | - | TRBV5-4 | TGTGCCAGCAGCTTGTTACCAGGGGTAGGGTATGGCTACACCTTC | CASSLLPGVGYGYTF
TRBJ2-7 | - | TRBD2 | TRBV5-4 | TGTGCCAGCAGCCCCTATAGCGGGGCCTACGAGCAGTACTTC | CASSPYSGAYEQYF
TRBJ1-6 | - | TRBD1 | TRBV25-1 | TGTGCCAGCAGTGGGACAGGGTATAATTCACCCCTCCACTTT | CASSGTGYNSPLHF
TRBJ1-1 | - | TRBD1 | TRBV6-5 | TGTGCCACGACGGACAGGACAAACACTGAAGCTTTCTTT | CATTDRTNTEAFF
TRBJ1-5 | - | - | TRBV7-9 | TGTGCCAGCAGCACCGGGGGGTGGGATAGCAATCAGCCCCAGCATTTT | CASSTGGWDSNQPQHF
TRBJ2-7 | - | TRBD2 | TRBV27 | TGTGCCAGCAAGGGTCAGGCGGGAGCTCCCTTGCGCTTC | CASKGQAGAPLRF
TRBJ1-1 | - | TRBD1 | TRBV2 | TGTGCCAGCAGTGTCTCGGGACAGGTGAACACTGAAGCTTTCTTT | CASSVSGQVNTEAFF
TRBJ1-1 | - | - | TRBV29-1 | TGCAGCGTTGAACAGGCCCAGAGACCCGGAAAAGCTTTCTTT | CSVEQAQRPGKAFF
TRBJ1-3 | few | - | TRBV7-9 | TGTGCCAGCAGCTTACCCGAGGAATCTGGAAACACCATATATTTT | CASSLPEESGNTIYF
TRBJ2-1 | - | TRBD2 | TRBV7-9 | TGTGCCAGCAGCTCCCAAGGGACTAGCGGAAATGAGCAGTTCTTC | CASSSQGTSGNEQFF
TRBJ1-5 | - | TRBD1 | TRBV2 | TGTGCCAGCACGGACAGGGGTTGGGACCCAAATCAGCCCCAGCATTTT | CASTDRGWDPNQPQHF
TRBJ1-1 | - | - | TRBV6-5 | TGTGCCAGCAGTTACAAACAGGGTTTTTTTAACACTGAAGCTTTCTTT | CASSYKQGFFNTEAFF
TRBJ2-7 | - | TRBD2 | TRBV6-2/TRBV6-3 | TGTGCCAGCAGTCATATCGGGACTAGCGGAGATTACGAGCAGTACTTC | CASSHIGTSGDYEQYF
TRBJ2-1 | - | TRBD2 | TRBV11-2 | TGTGCCAGCAGCCCCACTAGCGGGAGGGCCGGGAATGAGCAGTTCTTC | CASSPTSGRAGNEQFF
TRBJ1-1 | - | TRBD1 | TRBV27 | TGTGCCAGCAAACGACAGGGGTGGACTGAAGCTTTCTTT | CASKRQGWTEAFF
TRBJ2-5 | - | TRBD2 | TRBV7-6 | TGTGCCAGCAGCTTAACAGTCTCCGTCGCGGGACTAGTGGGAGAGACCCAGTACTTC | CASSLTVSVAGLVGETQYF
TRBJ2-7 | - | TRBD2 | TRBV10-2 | TGCGCCAGCACCGCGGGAGGGCTCTACGAGCAGTACTTC | CASTAGGLYEQYF
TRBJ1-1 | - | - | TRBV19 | TGTGCCAGTTACACGAACACTGAAGCTTTCTTT | CASYTNTEAFF
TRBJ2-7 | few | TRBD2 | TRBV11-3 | TGTGCCAGCAGCTTAGTACGAGCGGGAATTGTTTACGAGCAGTACTTC | CASSLVRAGIVYEQYF
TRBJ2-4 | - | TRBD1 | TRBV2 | TGTGCCAGCAGGGAGCACAGGGGAATCTCCAAAAACATTCAGTACTTC | CASREHRGISKNIQYF
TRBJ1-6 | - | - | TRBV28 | TGTGCCAGCAGTTTCCCCCAGGGGCTTAATTCACCCCTCCACTTT | CASSFPQGLNSPLHF
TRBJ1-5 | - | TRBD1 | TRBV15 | TGTGCCACCAGCGATACTCAGGGGGCCCCTTATCAGCCCCAGCATTTT | CATSDTQGAPYQPQHF
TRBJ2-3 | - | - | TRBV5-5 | TGTGCCAGCAGCTTGGACGGGAGCACAGATACGCAGTATTTT | CASSLDGSTDTQYF
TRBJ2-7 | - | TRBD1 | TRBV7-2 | TGTGCCAGCAGCTTACGACAGGGATTATACGAGCAGTACTTC | CASSLRQGLYEQYF
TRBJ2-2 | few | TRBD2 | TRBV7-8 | TGTGCCAGCAGCCGAGGACTAGCGGGAGTCGGAACCGGGGAGCTGTTTTTT | CASSRGLAGVGTGELFF
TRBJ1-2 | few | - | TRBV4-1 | TGCGCCAGCAGCCAAGGGGGCGGGAACTGGTATGGCTACACCTTC | CASSQGGGNWYGYTF
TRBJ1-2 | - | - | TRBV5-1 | TGCGCCAGCAGCCTAAATGAGATTATCTATGGCTACACCTTC | CASSLNEIIYGYTF
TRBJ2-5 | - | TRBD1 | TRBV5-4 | TGTGCCAGCAGTCCGGAGTCGGGACAGGGAGTTCCGGGCCAAGAGACCCAGTACTTC | CASSPESGQGVPGQETQYF
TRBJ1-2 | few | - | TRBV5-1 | TGCGCCAGCAGCCGGCCAGGGCCTACCTATGGCTACACCTTC | CASSRPGPTYGYTF
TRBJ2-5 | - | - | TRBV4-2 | TGTGCCAGCAGCCCCGAGATCCAAGAGACCCAGTACTTC | CASSPEIQETQYF
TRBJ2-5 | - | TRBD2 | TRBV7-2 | TGTGCCAGCAGCCCACTAGCGGCGCAGACCCAGTACTTC | CASSPLAAQTQYF
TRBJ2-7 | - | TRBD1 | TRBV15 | TGTGCCACCAGCAGAGAAGTGAGGGGGCACGAGCAGTACTTC | CATSREVRGHEQYF
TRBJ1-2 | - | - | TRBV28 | TGTGCCAGCAGTTTTGGAGGGACGGACTATGGCTACACCTTC | CASSFGGTDYGYTF
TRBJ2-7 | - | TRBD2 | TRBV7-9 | TGTGCCAGCAGCTTAGCTAGCGGGCGGTCCTACGAGCAGTACTTC | CASSLASGRSYEQYF
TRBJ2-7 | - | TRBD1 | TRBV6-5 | TGTGCCAGTGGCAGGGGGACCCACGGCTACGAGCAGTACTTC | CASGRGTHGYEQYF
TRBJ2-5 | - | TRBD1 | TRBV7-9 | TGTGCCAGCCGGGGACAGGGAGAAGAGACCCAGTACTTC | CASRGQGEETQYF
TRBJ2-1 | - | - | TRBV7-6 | TGTGCCAGCAGCTTACCTAGCTACAATGAGCAGTTCTTC | CASSLPSYNEQFF
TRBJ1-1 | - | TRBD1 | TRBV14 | TGTGCCAGCAGCCGGAGACAGGGTGGAGGGAACACTGAAGCTTTCTTT | CASSRRQGGGNTEAFF
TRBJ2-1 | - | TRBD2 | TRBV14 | TGTGCCAGCAGCCAAGGGGAGGGTTTCTCCTACAATGAGCAGTTCTTC | CASSQGEGFSYNEQFF
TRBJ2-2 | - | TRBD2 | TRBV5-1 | TGCGCCAGCAGCTTCCGGGAGGCGAACACCGGGGAGCTGTTTTTT | CASSFREANTGELFF
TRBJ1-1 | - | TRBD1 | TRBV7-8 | TGTGCCAGCAGCTTAGTCCCGACAGGGGTGAACACTGAAGCTTTCTTT | CASSLVPTGVNTEAFF